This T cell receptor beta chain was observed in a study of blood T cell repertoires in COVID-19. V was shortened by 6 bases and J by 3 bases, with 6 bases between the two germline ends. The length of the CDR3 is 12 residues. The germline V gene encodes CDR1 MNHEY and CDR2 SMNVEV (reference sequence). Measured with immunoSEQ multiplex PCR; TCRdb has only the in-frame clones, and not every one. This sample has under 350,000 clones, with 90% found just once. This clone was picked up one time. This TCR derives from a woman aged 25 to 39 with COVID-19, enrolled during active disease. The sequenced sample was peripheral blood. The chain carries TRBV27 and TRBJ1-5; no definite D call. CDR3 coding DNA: TGTGCCAGCAGCAGGTACAATCAGCCCCAGCATTTT. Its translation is CASSRYNQPQHF.